This T cell receptor beta chain emerged from a study of T cells in Graves' hyperthyroidism and ophthalmopathy. The CDR3 has 13 amino acids. Trimming removed 4 bases from V and 6 bases from J, with 12 bases in between. Germline V gene sequence: CDR1 SQVTM, CDR2 ANQGSEA. TCR beta CDR3 region amplification was performed from RNA transcripts. HTBI primers were used for first-round RT-PCR of the TCR CDR3. TCRdb independently ran MiXCR on the multiplex PCR reads; one entry per CDR3 protein. The sample shows some 800,000 distinct CDR3 sequences, 35% to 40% of them seen only once. Of note for this clonotype: Antigen: not known.

Study results and limitations: Among clonotypes expanded in thyroid above 0.001, most were also found in blood.

The chain has TRBV29-1 and TRBJ1-4; D is possibly TRBD1 (5 bases). This TCR was sampled from a man aged 18 to 30 with Graves' hyperthyroidism. Sequences were obtained from blood. CDR3 nucleotide sequence: TGCAGCGTTGCGCCCACAGGTGATGAAAAACTGTTTTTT. It is translated as CSVAPTGDEKLFF.